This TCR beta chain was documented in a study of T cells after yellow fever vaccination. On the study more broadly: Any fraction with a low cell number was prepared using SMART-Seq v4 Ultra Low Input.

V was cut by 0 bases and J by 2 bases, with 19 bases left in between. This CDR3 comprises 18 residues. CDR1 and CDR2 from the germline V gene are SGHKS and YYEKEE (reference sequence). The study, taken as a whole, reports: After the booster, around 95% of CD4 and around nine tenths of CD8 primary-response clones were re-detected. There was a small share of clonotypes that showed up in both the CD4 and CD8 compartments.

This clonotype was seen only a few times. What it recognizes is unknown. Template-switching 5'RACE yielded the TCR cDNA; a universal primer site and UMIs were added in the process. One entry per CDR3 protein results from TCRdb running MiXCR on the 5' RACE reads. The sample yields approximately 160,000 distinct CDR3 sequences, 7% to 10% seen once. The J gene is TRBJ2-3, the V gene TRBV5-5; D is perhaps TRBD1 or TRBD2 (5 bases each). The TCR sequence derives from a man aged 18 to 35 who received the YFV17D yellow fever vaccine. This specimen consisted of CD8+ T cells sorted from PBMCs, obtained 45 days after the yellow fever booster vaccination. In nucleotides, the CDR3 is TGTGCCAGCAGCTTGGGACCTAGGTCGGGACGGACCACAGATACGCAGTATTTT. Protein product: CASSLGPRSGRTTDTQYF.